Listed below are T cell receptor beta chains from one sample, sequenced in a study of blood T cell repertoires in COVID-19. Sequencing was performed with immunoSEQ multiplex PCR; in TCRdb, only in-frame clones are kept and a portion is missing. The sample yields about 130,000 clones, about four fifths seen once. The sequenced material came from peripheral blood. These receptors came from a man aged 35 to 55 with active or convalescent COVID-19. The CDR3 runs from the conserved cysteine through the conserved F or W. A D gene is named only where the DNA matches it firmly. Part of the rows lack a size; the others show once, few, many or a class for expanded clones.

cdr3_aa: CASTSGRALGELFF
cdr3_nt: TGTGCCAGCACTAGCGGGAGGGCCCTCGGGGAGCTGTTTTTT
v_call: TRBV2
cdr3_length: 14
j_call: TRBJ2-2
d_call: TRBD2
clone_size: .

cdr3_aa: CSVEETRTSYEQYF
cdr3_nt: TGCAGCGTTGAAGAGACTCGAACTTCCTACGAGCAGTACTTC
v_call: TRBV29-1
cdr3_length: 14
j_call: TRBJ2-7
d_call: .
clone_size: few

cdr3_aa: CASSTGTSDNSPLHF
cdr3_nt: TGTGCCAGCAGTACCGGGACATCCGATAATTCACCCCTCCACTTT
v_call: TRBV28
cdr3_length: 15
j_call: TRBJ1-6
d_call: .
clone_size: once

cdr3_aa: CASPGLYGYTF
cdr3_nt: TGCGCCAGCCCCGGGTTGTATGGCTACACCTTC
v_call: TRBV10-1
cdr3_length: 11
j_call: TRBJ1-2
d_call: .
clone_size: few

cdr3_aa: CASSLVAGVTGELFF
cdr3_nt: TGTGCCAGCAGCTTAGTTGCGGGAGTCACCGGGGAGCTGTTTTTT
v_call: TRBV7-9
cdr3_length: 15
j_call: TRBJ2-2
d_call: TRBD2
clone_size: .

cdr3_aa: CASSSQTSYSNQPQHF
cdr3_nt: TGTGCCAGCAGCTCCCAGACATCATATAGCAATCAGCCCCAGCATTTT
v_call: TRBV7-2
cdr3_length: 16
j_call: TRBJ1-5
d_call: .
clone_size: .

cdr3_aa: CASSPRGGASTDTQYF
cdr3_nt: TGTGCCAGCTCACCGAGAGGGGGGGCCTCCACAGATACGCAGTATTTT
v_call: TRBV18
cdr3_length: 16
j_call: TRBJ2-3
d_call: .
clone_size: .

cdr3_aa: CASSQALGLGSTDTQYF
cdr3_nt: TGTGCCAGCAGCCAGGCCCTGGGACTGGGCAGCACAGATACGCAGTATTTT
v_call: TRBV3-1/TRBV3-2
cdr3_length: 17
j_call: TRBJ2-3
d_call: .
clone_size: .

cdr3_aa: CASSLSEGRTEAFF
cdr3_nt: TGTGCCAGCAGCTTATCGGAGGGGAGGACTGAAGCTTTCTTT
v_call: TRBV7-6
cdr3_length: 14
j_call: TRBJ1-1
d_call: .
clone_size: .

cdr3_aa: CASSEFQGPSGYTF
cdr3_nt: TGTGCCAGCAGTGAATTCCAGGGGCCCTCGGGCTACACCTTC
v_call: TRBV6-1
cdr3_length: 14
j_call: TRBJ1-2
d_call: .
clone_size: .

cdr3_aa: CASSAVAGGGSYEQYF
cdr3_nt: TGCGCCAGCAGCGCCGTGGCCGGCGGCGGTAGCTACGAGCAGTACTTC
v_call: TRBV5-1
cdr3_length: 16
j_call: TRBJ2-7
d_call: .
clone_size: .

cdr3_aa: CASSYGMGEQFF
cdr3_nt: TGTGCCAGCAGTTATGGTATGGGCGAGCAGTTCTTC
v_call: TRBV6-5
cdr3_length: 12
j_call: TRBJ2-1
d_call: .
clone_size: .

cdr3_aa: CAIRPGQGDEKLFF
cdr3_nt: TGTGCCATCCGCCCGGGACAGGGGGATGAAAAACTGTTTTTT
v_call: TRBV6-6
cdr3_length: 14
j_call: TRBJ1-4
d_call: TRBD1
clone_size: .

cdr3_aa: CASSQDGTGTDTQYF
cdr3_nt: TGTGCCAGCAGCCAAGACGGGACTGGCACAGATACGCAGTATTTT
v_call: TRBV4-2
cdr3_length: 15
j_call: TRBJ2-3
d_call: .
clone_size: many

cdr3_aa: CAWTRQVPIGYGYTF
cdr3_nt: TGTGCCTGGACGCGACAGGTACCCATTGGCTATGGCTACACCTTC
v_call: TRBV30
cdr3_length: 15
j_call: TRBJ1-2
d_call: .
clone_size: few

cdr3_aa: CASSQGTGVELFF
cdr3_nt: TGCGCCAGCAGCCAAGGGACAGGGGTTGAACTGTTTTTT
v_call: TRBV4-1
cdr3_length: 13
j_call: TRBJ1-4
d_call: TRBD1
clone_size: .

cdr3_aa: CASSIVGQGGFGNQPQHF
cdr3_nt: TGTGCCAGTAGTATAGTAGGACAGGGGGGATTTGGCAATCAGCCCCAGCATTTT
v_call: TRBV19
cdr3_length: 18
j_call: TRBJ1-5
d_call: TRBD1
clone_size: .

cdr3_aa: CASKRMSTAGVNEQYF
cdr3_nt: TGTGCCAGCAAGAGGATGAGTACCGCTGGCGTGAACGAGCAGTACTTC
v_call: TRBV2
cdr3_length: 16
j_call: TRBJ2-7
d_call: .
clone_size: .

cdr3_aa: CASSIEQGYEQYF
cdr3_nt: TGTGCCAGTAGTATAGAACAGGGGTACGAGCAGTACTTC
v_call: TRBV19
cdr3_length: 13
j_call: TRBJ2-7
d_call: TRBD1
clone_size: once

cdr3_aa: CASSYHREHGGSPLHF
cdr3_nt: TGTGCCAGCAGCTACCACCGGGAACACGGGGGTTCACCCCTCCACTTT
v_call: TRBV2
cdr3_length: 16
j_call: TRBJ1-6
d_call: .
clone_size: many

cdr3_aa: CATGDSYNTEAFF
cdr3_nt: TGTGCCACCGGGGACAGTTATAACACTGAAGCTTTCTTT
v_call: TRBV28
cdr3_length: 13
j_call: TRBJ1-1
d_call: TRBD1
clone_size: once

cdr3_aa: CASSPAGTGISYEQYF
cdr3_nt: TGCGCCAGCAGCCCAGCCGGGACAGGGATCTCCTACGAGCAGTACTTC
v_call: TRBV5-1
cdr3_length: 16
j_call: TRBJ2-7
d_call: TRBD1
clone_size: .

cdr3_aa: CASSLERDTEAFF
cdr3_nt: TGTGCCAGCAGCTTAGAGAGGGACACTGAAGCTTTCTTT
v_call: TRBV7-6
cdr3_length: 13
j_call: TRBJ1-1
d_call: .
clone_size: .

cdr3_aa: CACSQDWGLAGGLGSTDTQYF
cdr3_nt: TGTGCCTGCAGCCAAGATTGGGGACTAGCGGGGGGACTGGGAAGCACAGATACGCAGTATTTT
v_call: TRBV3-1/TRBV3-2
cdr3_length: 21
j_call: TRBJ2-3
d_call: TRBD2
clone_size: .

cdr3_aa: CASSEQGVRMNTEAFF
cdr3_nt: TGTGCCAGCAGTGAGCAGGGTGTGCGCATGAACACTGAAGCTTTCTTT
v_call: TRBV6-1
cdr3_length: 16
j_call: TRBJ1-1
d_call: .
clone_size: .

cdr3_aa: CASGPKTGRENIQYF
cdr3_nt: TGTGCCAGCGGACCTAAAACAGGGAGGGAAAACATTCAGTACTTC
v_call: TRBV6-5
cdr3_length: 15
j_call: TRBJ2-4
d_call: .
clone_size: .

cdr3_aa: CATSRQQGAEAFF
cdr3_nt: TGTGCCACCAGCAGGCAACAGGGGGCAGAAGCTTTCTTT
v_call: TRBV15
cdr3_length: 13
j_call: TRBJ1-1
d_call: TRBD1
clone_size: .

cdr3_aa: CAARDTFLNTEAFF
cdr3_nt: TGTGCGGCTAGGGACACCTTTTTGAACACTGAAGCTTTCTTT
v_call: TRBV6-5
cdr3_length: 14
j_call: TRBJ1-1
d_call: .
clone_size: .

cdr3_aa: CASSLDSYYEQYF
cdr3_nt: TGTGCCAGCAGTTTGGACAGTTACTACGAGCAGTACTTC
v_call: TRBV27
cdr3_length: 13
j_call: TRBJ2-7
d_call: .
clone_size: .

cdr3_aa: CASSHLMAPGTEAFF
cdr3_nt: TGCGCCAGCAGTCACTTGATGGCCCCGGGGACTGAAGCTTTCTTT
v_call: TRBV5-1
cdr3_length: 15
j_call: TRBJ1-1
d_call: .
clone_size: .

cdr3_aa: CASSSPDRDNSPLHF
cdr3_nt: TGTGCCAGCAGTTCACCGGACAGAGATAATTCACCCCTCCACTTT
v_call: TRBV6-2/TRBV6-3
cdr3_length: 15
j_call: TRBJ1-6
d_call: .
clone_size: .

cdr3_aa: CASSEIQGGGYTF
cdr3_nt: TGTGCCAGCTCAGAAATACAGGGAGGGGGCTACACCTTC
v_call: TRBV18
cdr3_length: 13
j_call: TRBJ1-2
d_call: .
clone_size: .

cdr3_aa: CASSRGRGLGDTEAFF
cdr3_nt: TGCGCCAGCAGCCGGGGCAGGGGGTTAGGGGACACTGAAGCTTTCTTT
v_call: TRBV4-3
cdr3_length: 16
j_call: TRBJ1-1
d_call: TRBD1
clone_size: .

cdr3_aa: CASSLNPGDVNTEAFF
cdr3_nt: TGTGCCAGCAGTCTCAACCCAGGGGATGTTAACACTGAAGCTTTCTTT
v_call: TRBV28
cdr3_length: 16
j_call: TRBJ1-1
d_call: .
clone_size: .

cdr3_aa: CTSTSGRGPNTGELFF
cdr3_nt: TGCACCAGCACCTCGGGGCGGGGGCCGAACACCGGGGAGCTGTTTTTT
v_call: TRBV1
cdr3_length: 16
j_call: TRBJ2-2
d_call: .
clone_size: .

cdr3_aa: CASSPTTVTTDTQYF
cdr3_nt: TGTGCCAGCAGCCCAACGACAGTGACCACAGATACGCAGTATTTT
v_call: TRBV16
cdr3_length: 15
j_call: TRBJ2-3
d_call: .
clone_size: .

cdr3_aa: CASSQGTGGSAQPQHF
cdr3_nt: TGTGCCAGCTCGCAGGGGACAGGGGGTTCGGCTCAGCCCCAGCATTTT
v_call: TRBV18
cdr3_length: 16
j_call: TRBJ1-5
d_call: TRBD1
clone_size: .

cdr3_aa: CASSLSPGGSTDTQYF
cdr3_nt: TGTGCCAGCAGTTTAAGTCCCGGGGGGAGCACAGATACGCAGTATTTT
v_call: TRBV28
cdr3_length: 16
j_call: TRBJ2-3
d_call: TRBD2
clone_size: .

cdr3_aa: CASRLVIGLAGGGEQFF
cdr3_nt: TGTGCAAGTCGCTTAGTTATAGGACTAGCGGGAGGGGGTGAGCAGTTCTTC
v_call: TRBV12-2
cdr3_length: 17
j_call: TRBJ2-1
d_call: .
clone_size: .

cdr3_aa: CASRPAGLSNQPQHF
cdr3_nt: TGTGCCAGCAGGCCCGCGGGGCTTAGCAATCAGCCCCAGCATTTT
v_call: TRBV6-5
cdr3_length: 15
j_call: TRBJ1-5
d_call: .
clone_size: .

cdr3_aa: CASSLRQNQPQHF
cdr3_nt: TGTGCCAGCAGCCTACGACAGAATCAGCCCCAGCATTTT
v_call: TRBV6-5
cdr3_length: 13
j_call: TRBJ1-5
d_call: .
clone_size: .

cdr3_aa: CASRDSQINQPQHF
cdr3_nt: TGTGCCAGTAGAGACAGTCAGATTAATCAGCCCCAGCATTTT
v_call: TRBV19
cdr3_length: 14
j_call: TRBJ1-5
d_call: .
clone_size: .

cdr3_aa: CASSGSGGNTDTQYF
cdr3_nt: TGTGCCAGCAGCGGGAGCGGGGGGAATACAGATACGCAGTATTTT
v_call: TRBV9
cdr3_length: 15
j_call: TRBJ2-3
d_call: TRBD2
clone_size: .

cdr3_aa: CASSSLAGGSNEQYF
cdr3_nt: TGTGCCAGCAGCTCATTAGCGGGAGGAAGCAACGAGCAGTACTTC
v_call: TRBV11-1
cdr3_length: 15
j_call: TRBJ2-7
d_call: TRBD2
clone_size: few

cdr3_aa: CASSQGTAQPQHF
cdr3_nt: TGTGCCAGCAGCCAAGGGACAGCTCAGCCCCAGCATTTT
v_call: TRBV3-1/TRBV3-2
cdr3_length: 13
j_call: TRBJ1-5
d_call: .
clone_size: .

cdr3_aa: CATNTGLNEKLFF
cdr3_nt: TGTGCCACCAACACAGGGCTCAATGAAAAACTGTTTTTT
v_call: TRBV2
cdr3_length: 13
j_call: TRBJ1-4
d_call: .
clone_size: once

cdr3_aa: CASSLLSVAGGETQYF
cdr3_nt: TGTGCCAGCAGCTTGCTATCGGTAGCGGGAGGAGAGACCCAGTACTTC
v_call: TRBV5-4
cdr3_length: 16
j_call: TRBJ2-5
d_call: TRBD2
clone_size: .

cdr3_aa: CASGGRDTEAFF
cdr3_nt: TGTGCCAGCGGCGGCAGGGACACTGAAGCTTTCTTT
v_call: TRBV10-3
cdr3_length: 12
j_call: TRBJ1-1
d_call: .
clone_size: .